This T cell receptor beta chain is from a study of T-cell reconstitution after alpha-beta-depleted transplantation in children. This clonotype has a handful of counts. Its cognate antigen is unknown. Germline V gene sequence: CDR1 KGHSH, CDR2 LQKENI. The CDR3 length is 16 residues. Germline trimming cut 2 bases from V and 0 bases from J; bases unmatched to any gene: 3. The TCRbeta library incorporated unique molecular identifiers. Using its own MiXCR run on the PCR reads, TCRdb lists one record per CDR3 protein. The sample lists fewer than 350,000 distinct CDR3 sequences; just over 7.5% were seen once. Study results and limitations: T-cell counts and diversity at one year following transplant were attributed mainly to newly produced T cells. Expanded graft clones numbering several hundred reportedly gave rise to alpha-beta T cells about two months after transplant.

The sequence derives from a female patient between 2 and 15 years old who had a stem cell transplant for Fanconi anemia, so the T cells may come from the graft donor. The chain is built from TRBV18 and TRBJ1-5; 8 bases line up with TRBD1. Sample: peripheral blood, taken 360 days after TCRalphabeta/CD19-depleted stem cell transplant. The CDR3 sequence is CASSPGTGYSNQPQHF. The CDR3, as DNA: TGTGCCAGCTCACCAGGGACAGGATATAGCAATCAGCCCCAGCATTTT.